These 6 T cell receptor beta chains were all obtained from the same sample, sequenced in a study of cytomegalovirus exposure and HLA in healthy donors. PCR involved 60 Vbeta and 13 Jbeta primers. Only in-frame clones appear in the TCRdb table, and some are missing; sequencing was by immunoSEQ multiplex PCR. The data contain 150,000 to 200,000 clones, approximately 85% of them seen just once; the ten biggest clones take up 0.9% to 1%. The sample consisted of PBMCs. Receptor source: a girl aged 2-10 years in good health and CMV-seropositive.

This clone was seen once. The CDR3 DNA sequence: TGTGCCAGTAGCAGGACTAGCGGGGAATTCACCGGGGAGCTGTTTTTT. This codes for CASSRTSGEFTGELFF. The rearrangement links TRBV19 to TRBJ2-2, with 12 bases matching TRBD2. Germline CDR1 LNHDA, CDR2 SQIVND (reference sequence). V was pared by 6 bases and J by 4 bases, with 6 bases of the junction left unmatched. The CDR3 extends over 16 amino acids.

This chain uses TRBV4-1 with TRBJ2-1; 8 bases agree with TRBD2. This CDR3 is built from 16 residues. The V gene's germline CDR1 is MGHRA and CDR2 YSYEKL. The ends lost 4 bases at V and 5 bases at J; junction bases unmatched: 10. Here the CDR3 reads CASSPRKVAGNNEQFF. In nucleotides, the CDR3 is TGCGCCAGCAGCCCTCGGAAGGTAGCGGGAAACAATGAGCAGTTCTTC.

The rearrangement links TRBV7-9 to TRBJ2-1, with 10 bases aligning to TRBD2. From germline, CDR1 is SEHNR and CDR2 FQNEAQ (reference sequence). The CDR3 is made up of 14 amino acids. V lost 5 bases to trimming and J lost 4 bases; unmatched junction nucleotides: 2. The CDR3 bases are TGTGCCAGCAGCCCTAGCGGGAGATACAATGAGCAGTTCTTC. Translating it yields CASSPSGRYNEQFF.

This clone was observed a single time. V gene TRBV27 combines with J gene TRBJ2-7; D is unresolved. Per the germline V gene, CDR1 is MNHEY and CDR2 is SMNVEV (reference sequence). Trimming removed 3 bases at V and 4 bases at J, with 4 bases between. The CDR3 contains 11 residues. The CDR3 bases are TGTGCCAGCAGTTTCCGTTACGAGCAGTACTTC. It encodes CASSFRYEQYF.

V usage is TRBV5-3 and J usage is TRBJ2-3; D is perhaps TRBD1 (6 bases). TRBV5-3 is an ORF, with its function uncertain. The CDR3 is 13 residues long. V was cut by 7 bases and J by 2 bases, with 11 bases left in between. The CDR3: CARPGTLTDTQYF. The CDR3 region has the DNA TGTGCCAGACCCGGGACACTCACAGATACGCAGTATTTT.

In its sample, this clone was seen once. The chain joins TRBV27 to TRBJ2-7; weak D call: TRBD1 (5 bases). The germline V gene has CDR1 MNHEY and CDR2 SMNVEV (reference sequence). Trimming pared 5 bases from V and 3 bases from J, leaving 11 bases between. The CDR3 consists of 13 residues. CDR3 bases: TGTGCCAGCAGTCCCTCCAGGGTCTACGAGCAGTACTTC. Its translation is CASSPSRVYEQYF.